A single sample gave rise to the 28 T cell receptor beta chains below, sequenced in a study of cytomegalovirus exposure and HLA in healthy donors. In the PCR, 60 Vbeta and 13 Jbeta primers were used. TCRdb keeps only in-frame clones here, not all; method: immunoSEQ multiplex PCR. In the table there are roughly 70,000 clones, around 69% of which are singletons. The source material was PBMCs. All receptors derive from a human donor in good health.

This chain joins TRBV10-3 and TRBJ2-5; a possible D gene is TRBD1 (6 bases). The CDR3 runs 19 residues. Germline assignment: CDR1 ENHRY and CDR2 SYGVKD. V shed 0 bases and J shed 4 bases, with 24 bases lying between them. Here the CDR3 reads CAISESTLPVQLRGETQYF. CDR3 DNA: TGTGCCATCAGTGAGTCGACCCTACCGGTACAGCTCAGGGGAGAGACCCAGTACTTC.

The rearrangement uses TRBV7-2 and TRBJ2-1; D may be TRBD2 (6 bases). Trimming shortened V by 1 base and J by 3 bases, and 10 bases separated the two germline ends. Germline CDR1 SGHTA, CDR2 FQGNSA. The CDR3 runs to 15 residues. CDR3 sequence: CASSLVERVYNEQFF. CDR3 coding DNA: TGTGCCAGCAGCTTAGTGGAGCGGGTCTACAATGAGCAGTTCTTC.

This clone was detected a few times. The V and J genes are TRBV6-6 and TRBJ1-5; a weak D match, TRBD1 (6 bases). The germline gives CDR1 MNHNY, CDR2 SVGAGI (reference sequence). The CDR3 is 15 residues long. Trimming removed 5 bases from V and 0 bases from J, with 11 bases in between. In DNA form, the CDR3 reads TGTGCCAGCAGTATCAGGGGCAGTAGCAATCAGCCCCAGCATTTT. The encoded protein is CASSIRGSSNQPQHF.

The chain recombines TRBV19 with TRBJ2-1; D not resolved. Germline CDR1 reads LNHDA; CDR2 reads SQIVND (reference sequence). The CDR3 has 19 amino acids. Trimming left V 0 bases short and J 0 bases short, with 18 bases between. The CDR3 DNA reads TGTGCCAGTAGTATAGAAGGTATATCACTAAAAAGCTCCTACAATGAGCAGTTCTTC. It translates to CASSIEGISLKSSYNEQFF. Variable domain in full (rest from reference TRBV19 and TRBJ2-1): DGGITQSPKYLFRKEGQNVTLSCEQNLNHDAMYWYRQDPGQGLRLIYYSQIVNDFQKGDIAEGYSVSREKKESFPLTVTSAQKNPTAFYLCASSIEGISLKSSYNEQFFGPGTRLTVL.

The rearrangement uses TRBV11-2 and TRBJ2-2; D is unclear. The V end was cut by 2 bases, the J end by 6 bases, with 4 bases between. The CDR3 covers 12 residues. The germline V gene encodes CDR1 SGHAT and CDR2 FQNNGV. This CDR3 reads CASSLKPGELFF. In nucleotides, the CDR3 is TGTGCCAGCAGCTTAAAGCCCGGGGAGCTGTTTTTT. The full variable domain, with the rest looked up from reference TRBV11-2 and TRBJ2-2, is EAGVAQSPRYKIIEKRQSVAFWCNPISGHATLYWYQQILGQGPKLLIQFQNNGVVDDSQLPKDRFSAERLKGVDSTLKIQPAKLEDSAVYLCASSLKPGELFFGEGSRLTVL.

The chain carries TRBV15 and TRBJ1-1; the D is unclear. CDR1 LNHNV and CDR2 YYDKDF come from the germline V gene (reference sequence). The CDR3 sequence is 15 residues long. V dropped 4 bases and J dropped 2 bases, with 14 bases sitting between them. DNA for the CDR3: TGTGCCACCAGCACCACGGAGGCACCTAACACTGAAGCTTTCTTT. Protein product: CATSTTEAPNTEAFF.

V and J are TRBV27 and TRBJ2-7; 9 nucleotides line up with TRBD1. CDR3 size: 14 residues. The ends lost 5 bases at V and 5 bases at J; junction bases unmatched: 7. The germline gives CDR1 MNHEY, CDR2 SMNVEV (reference sequence). The CDR3 region is CASSAQGAFNEQYF. The DNA of the CDR3 is TGTGCCAGCAGTGCACAGGGGGCTTTCAACGAGCAGTACTTC.

The V call is TRBV7-9, the J call TRBJ2-1, with 7 nucleotides matching TRBD2. From germline, CDR1 is SEHNR and CDR2 FQNEAQ (reference sequence). The trim removed 1 base at V and 9 bases at J, leaving 9 bases unmatched. This CDR3 is 15 amino acids long. The CDR3 DNA reads as TGTGCCAGCAGCTTAGGGGCTAGCGGCGGGAGTGAGCAGTTCTTC. Translation: CASSLGASGGSEQFF.

The chain recombines TRBV5-4 with TRBJ2-1; 7 nucleotides agree with TRBD2. Germline loops: CDR1 SGHNT, CDR2 YYREEE (reference sequence). The length of the CDR3 is 16 residues. Trimming removed 3 bases from V and 0 bases from J; junction bases left unmatched: 6. CDR3 region: CASSSDASGSYNEQFF. Here the CDR3 DNA reads TGTGCCAGCAGCTCCGATGCTAGCGGCTCCTACAATGAGCAGTTCTTC.

V gene TRBV27 combines with J gene TRBJ1-4; 8 nucleotides align to TRBD1. V gave up 6 bases and J gave up 7 bases; unmatched junction bases: 10. The CDR3 has 15 residues. Germline CDR1 is MNHEY and CDR2 is SMNVEV (reference sequence). As DNA, the CDR3 is TGTGCCAGCAGCCAGGTACAGGGGGGTTTTGAAAAACTGTTTTTT. Amino acid sequence: CASSQVQGGFEKLFF.

The CDR3 nucleotides are TGTGCCAGCAAGCCCACTGGAAACACCATATATTTT. Its protein is CASKPTGNTIYF. This chain uses TRBV28 with TRBJ1-3; D is undetermined. CDR3 length: 12 residues. Trimming removed 7 bases from V and 2 bases from J, with 6 bases in between. The germline V gene encodes CDR1 MDHEN and CDR2 SYDVKM. Filled out from reference TRBV28 and TRBJ1-3, the complete variable domain reads DVKVTQSSRYLVKRTGEKVFLECVQDMDHENMFWYRQDPGLGLRLIYFSYDVKMKEKGDIPEGYSVSREKKERFSLILESASTNQTSMYLCASKPTGNTIYFGEGSWLTVV.

This chain joins TRBV7-2 and TRBJ1-2; weak D call: TRBD1 (5 bases). Per the germline V gene, CDR1 is SGHTA and CDR2 is FQGNSA. CDR3 length equals 13 residues. Trimming removed 2 bases at V and 6 bases at J, with 10 bases between. Written as DNA, the CDR3 is TGTGCCAGCAGCTTAAGGGGCGCCCATGGCTACACCTTC. It encodes CASSLRGAHGYTF.

This clone was seen once. This chain connects TRBV29-1 to TRBJ1-1, with D hard to call. Per the germline V gene, CDR1 is SQVTM and CDR2 is ANQGSEA. V was pared by 1 base and J by 0 bases, with 9 bases between. This CDR3 comprises 14 residues. CDR3 nucleotide sequence: TGCAGCGTTGAAGGGTGGCAGATGAACACTGAAGCTTTCTTT. Translating it yields CSVEGWQMNTEAFF.

V usage is TRBV28 and J usage is TRBJ2-7; D not certain. Trimming took off 6 bases at V and 7 bases at J, with 16 bases between the two ends. The CDR3 length is 13 residues. The germline gives CDR1 MDHEN, CDR2 SYDVKM. CDR3 amino acids: CASSGARTGEQYF. The CDR3 DNA is TGTGCCAGCAGCGGAGCGAGAACTGGGGAGCAGTACTTC.

The V gene is TRBV4-1, the J gene TRBJ2-3; maybe TRBD2 (5 bases). Per germline, CDR1 MGHRA and CDR2 YSYEKL. This CDR3 has 16 residues. The ends were cut back, 0 bases at V and 1 base at J, with 11 bases in the middle. DNA of the CDR3: TGCGCCAGCAGCCAAGATCGTTGGGGAGGCACAGATACGCAGTATTTT. Encoded protein: CASSQDRWGGTDTQYF.

The CDR3 is CASSLRSNYGYTF. The CDR3 DNA reads TGTGCCAGCAGTCTTCGGAGTAACTATGGCTACACCTTC. The chain uses TRBV6-5 and TRBJ1-2; D is unresolved. This CDR3 is built from 13 residues. CDR1 and CDR2 from the germline V gene are MNHEY and SVGAGI. V lost 5 bases and J 1 base, leaving 8 bases between the germline ends.

The CDR3: CASGLTRGTGQPQHF. CDR3 coding DNA: TGTGCTAGTGGTTTAACCAGGGGAACAGGTCAGCCCCAGCATTTT. The J gene is TRBJ1-5, the V gene TRBV12-5; a possible D gene is TRBD1 (6 bases). From germline, CDR1 is LGHNT and CDR2 FRNRAP. The CDR3 has 15 amino acids. The V end lost 3 bases, the J end lost 6 bases, and 15 bases lay between the germline ends.

This sequence joins TRBV5-8 and TRBJ2-7; maybe TRBD1 (5 bases). The CDR3 is made up of 11 amino acids. Germline loops: CDR1 SGHTS, CDR2 YDEGEE. Trimming shortened V by 7 bases and J by 2 bases, and 7 bases separated the two germline ends. Here the CDR3 reads CASGAPYEQYF. CDR3 coding DNA: TGTGCCAGCGGGGCACCCTACGAGCAGTACTTC.

The rearrangement joins TRBV6-1 to TRBJ2-1; D gene unclear. This CDR3 contains 15 residues. Germline V CDR1 and CDR2: MNHNS, SASEGT. V dropped 4 bases and J dropped 4 bases, with 14 bases sitting between them. The CDR3 loop reads CASSASTWAYNEQFF. The CDR3 coding sequence is TGTGCCAGCAGTGCCTCAACCTGGGCTTACAATGAGCAGTTCTTC.

This clone was seen a few times. This sequence joins TRBV7-3 and TRBJ2-3, with 9 bases lining up with TRBD2. The CDR3 loop spans 14 amino acids. Germline-derived CDR1 and CDR2 are SGHTA and FQGTGA. The V segment lost 5 bases and the J segment 5 bases; nucleotides outside the gene matches: 5. The CDR3 is CASSLAGLGDTQYF. In DNA, the CDR3 is TGTGCCAGCAGCCTAGCGGGATTAGGAGATACGCAGTATTTT.

J is TRBJ1-2 and V is TRBV6-1, with 11 bases identical to TRBD1. There are 15 residues in the CDR3. V trimming: 3 bases; J trimming: 5 bases; junction bases outside the gene matches: 5. Germline CDR1 and CDR2: MNHNS and SASEGT. The CDR3, as DNA: TGTGCCAGCAGTGATCACGGGACAGGGGGATATGGCTACACCTTC. Encoded protein: CASSDHGTGGYGYTF.

The chain couples TRBV27 to TRBJ1-4, with 10 nucleotides matching TRBD1. The junction had 2 bases not matched to a gene; V was cut back by 0 bases and J by 7 bases. This CDR3 is built from 15 residues. Germline CDR1 reads MNHEY; CDR2 reads SMNVEV (reference sequence). CDR3 sequence: CASSLSTGGGEKLFF. Here the CDR3 DNA reads TGTGCCAGCAGTTTATCGACAGGGGGCGGTGAAAAACTGTTTTTT. Filled out from reference TRBV27 and TRBJ1-4, the complete variable domain reads EAQVTQNPRYLITVTGKKLTVTCSQNMNHEYMSWYRQDPGLGLRQIYYSMNVEVTDKGDVPEGYKVSRKEKRNFPLILESPSPNQTSLYFCASSLSTGGGEKLFFGSGTQLSVL.

With regard to this clone: One junction end does not reproduce the germline sequence, and a read error may be involved. V gene TRBV6-5 combines with J gene TRBJ1-5; the D gene is possibly TRBD1 (5 bases). Per germline, CDR1 MNHEY and CDR2 SVGAGI. This CDR3 spans 13 amino acids. The CDR3 nucleotides are TGTGCCGGCAGGGAGTATAGCAATCAGCCCCAGCATTTT. This codes for CAGREYSNQPQHF.

The chain links TRBV7-4 to TRBJ1-2; a possible D gene is TRBD1 (5 bases). Germline assignment: CDR1 SGHVT and CDR2 SQSDAQ. Trimming took 0 bases from V and 1 from J, leaving 9 bases between them. The CDR3 extends over 15 amino acids. The CDR3 DNA is TGTGCCAGCAGCTTAGCAGGGCAGGGTAACTATGGCTACACCTTC. It yields the protein CASSLAGQGNYGYTF.

This clone has more than one count but fewer than ten. The chain employs TRBV7-6 and TRBJ2-7; maybe TRBD1 (6 bases). Germline CDR1 SGHVS, CDR2 FNYEAQ. The CDR3 extends over 14 amino acids. Trimming removed 1 base from V and 3 bases from J, with 10 bases in between. CDR3 nucleotides: TGTGCCAGCAGCTTAGGTGGACAGAGCTACGAGCAGTACTTC. It yields the protein CASSLGGQSYEQYF.

This rearrangement joins TRBV11-3 to TRBJ1-1; no reliable D call. Deletions cut 6 bases from V and 0 bases from J, with 11 bases between. The germline gives CDR1 SGHNT, CDR2 YENEEA. The CDR3 is made up of 14 amino acids. Written as DNA, the CDR3 is TGTGCCAGCAGTCCTGACGGGTTGAACACTGAAGCTTTCTTT. Its protein is CASSPDGLNTEAFF.

The chain recombines TRBV2 with TRBJ1-2, with 7 positions matching TRBD1. The V segment lost 4 bases and the J segment 6 bases; nucleotides outside the gene matches: 2. The CDR3 runs to 12 residues. Germline V gene data show CDR1 as SNHLY and CDR2 as FYNNEI. Here the CDR3 DNA reads TGTGCCAGCAGTGGGGACAGACATGGCTACACCTTC. Residues: CASSGDRHGYTF.

The V gene is TRBV28, the J gene TRBJ2-7, with 10 bases identical to TRBD2. This CDR3 has 16 residues. CDR1 MDHEN and CDR2 SYDVKM come from the germline V gene. The V and J ends lost 10 bases and 2 bases, in that order; junction bases with no gene match: 14. CDR3 amino acids: CATKFRTGTSAYEQYF. CDR3 coding DNA: TGTGCCACCAAATTCCGAACCGGGACTAGCGCCTACGAGCAGTACTTC.